The source of this T cell receptor beta chain is a study of Ad26.COV2.S vaccination and SARS-CoV-2 variants (dated by TCRdb to 2020 to 2022). Regarding the complete study: Donors in the vaccine arm were drawn from COV1001, a phase I-IIa trial of Ad26.COV2.S in healthy adults that was multicentre, randomized, double-blind and placebo-controlled. Ad26.COV2.S was administered intramuscularly at a dose of 5x10^10 or 1x10^11 viral particles, either as one shot or as two shots given 56 days apart. TCRbeta repertoire sequencing served as the tool for gauging how specific and how broad the SARS-CoV-2-reactive T cell receptors were following Ad26.COV2.S vaccination. A total of roughly 30 samples were included in the TCR-sequenced set, comprising around 19 Ad26.COV2.S vaccine recipients, 5 placebo recipients and 8 SARS-CoV-2 convalescent individuals. Participants in the trial were split at random into five groups of five each, receiving low-dose or high-dose Ad26.COV2.S once or twice, or else placebo on both occasions. Investigators remained blinded to trial group allocation during experiments and outcome assessment.

Results and caveats for the whole study, not just this receptor: Comparable non-spike TCR breadth was observed between vaccine and placebo recipients, consistent with only spike being contained in the vaccine. The study lacked the statistical power to compare responses across vaccine doses or regimens. Compared with placebo recipients, Ad26.COV2.S recipients showed higher spike-specific TCR breadth (P = 0.0014). The authors noted that the TCR breadth and depth analyses may have underestimated total T cell responses. After vaccination, spike-specific CD8+ and CD4+ T cell responses were reported to show substantial breadth.

V trim: 1 base; J trim: 0 bases; unmatched bases: 3. Measured from the cysteine to the phenylalanine, the CDR3 is 16 residues long. Of the read, only the CDR3 DNA is kept; its 48 bases are in frame from base 1. Reading the germline V gene gives CDR1 MGHDK and CDR2 SYGVNS. Interpreted using the paper, the treatment or condition label stands for: approximately 18 received Ad26.COV2.S at low or high dose, single or two shots; 5 received placebo; per-sample allocation not given. For vaccine and placebo recipients, repertoires were sequenced using samples collected on day 63 after the first injection. Between 29 July and 7 August 2020, Cohort 1b enrolled 20 to 30 adults aged 18-55 years at one site in Boston, USA. Ad26.COV2.S consisted of a replication-incompetent adenovirus type 26 vector by which a prefusion-stabilized SARS-CoV-2 spike protein from the original Wuhan strain was expressed. About this clone itself: Its cognate antigen has yet to be identified. No qualities accompany the bases; no much larger clone lies one base away.

The immunoSEQ Assay was used to sequence TCRbeta CDR3 regions. After extraction, genomic DNA underwent amplification by bias-controlled multiplex PCR, followed by high-throughput sequencing. In the original analysis: To quantify the absolute abundance of every unique TCRbeta CDR3 region, sequences were collapsed and filtered. Usable DNA was measured by amplifying reference genes present in all nucleated cells, and TCRbeta template counts were normalized to that usable DNA to estimate T cell fraction. Repertoire TCRs were annotated as SARS-CoV-2-specific by exact matching of V gene, CDR3 amino acid sequence and J gene to a known reactive TCR set. MIRA supplied the reference SARS-CoV-2 TCR set, which was filtered for enrichment in COVID-19-positive ImmuneCODE repertoires so that public or cross-reactive TCRs were removed. Using the MIRA antigens, annotated TCRs were further analysed by specific ORF or by position within an ORF. Breadth was defined as annotated unique rearrangements over total unique productive rearrangements; depth was the summed frequency of those rearrangements. Two-sided Wilcoxon rank-sum tests were used to compare TCR breadth between groups. TCRdb limited this immuneACCESS table to in-frame rearrangements with V and J called. A share of clones is missing; checked studies link under half to unresolved V genes, and the rest is unexplained. That table is the source of V, J and clone size, and D and trimming were worked out from the DNA. This sample lists approximately 460,000 clones; 70% to 90% were detected once. The ten most abundant clones make up 1.7% of the sample.

The clonotype comes from a person between 18 and 65 years old who received the Ad26.COV2.S COVID-19 vaccine or a placebo. The rearranged chain carries TRBV25-1 and TRBJ2-1; a stretch of 7 junction bases matches TRBD1. Sequences were derived from peripheral blood, sampled in a trial of Ad26.COV2.S vaccine versus placebo. CDR3 loop: CASSELGQFSYNEQFF. The nucleotide sequence reads TGTGCCAGCAGTGAATTGGGACAGTTCTCCTACAATGAGCAGTTCTTC.